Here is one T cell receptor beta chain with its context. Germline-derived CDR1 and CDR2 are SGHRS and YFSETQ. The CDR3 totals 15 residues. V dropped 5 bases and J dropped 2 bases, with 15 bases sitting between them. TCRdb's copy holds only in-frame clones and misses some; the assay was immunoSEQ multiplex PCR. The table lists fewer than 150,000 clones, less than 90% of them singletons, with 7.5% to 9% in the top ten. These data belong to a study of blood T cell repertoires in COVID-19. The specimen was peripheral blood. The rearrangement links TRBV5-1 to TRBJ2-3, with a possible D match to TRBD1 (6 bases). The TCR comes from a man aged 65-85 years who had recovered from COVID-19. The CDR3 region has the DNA TGCGCCAGCAGACTCCAGGGGTTGTACACAGATACGCAGTATTTT. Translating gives CASRLQGLYTDTQYF.